The T cell receptor (beta chain) under discussion was sequenced for a study of blood T cells in healthy people across ages. For the study at large: Per every two T cells, about one barcoded beta molecule was captured by template switching.

Remarks on this clonotype: Its antigen is currently unknown.

Findings of the study overall: CMV infection status of these donors was not known.

A second PCR of roughly 7 to 11 cycles used a sample-barcoded 5' primer and a J-beta primer mix. A single record per CDR3 protein comes from TCRdb applying MiXCR to the 5' RACE reads. The sample includes around 990,000 distinct CDR3 sequences, roughly two fifths of them seen just once. In germline, CDR1 is ENHRY, CDR2 SYGVKD. This CDR3 region has 15 residues. Trimming removed 0 bases at V and 0 bases at J, with 8 bases between. Sequenced input: blood. The sequence came from a man younger than 35 in good health. V is TRBV10-3 and J is TRBJ1-2; D is unresolved. CDR3 region: CAISESRVANYGYTF. The CDR3 nucleotides read TGTGCCATCAGTGAGTCAAGGGTAGCTAACTATGGCTACACCTTC.